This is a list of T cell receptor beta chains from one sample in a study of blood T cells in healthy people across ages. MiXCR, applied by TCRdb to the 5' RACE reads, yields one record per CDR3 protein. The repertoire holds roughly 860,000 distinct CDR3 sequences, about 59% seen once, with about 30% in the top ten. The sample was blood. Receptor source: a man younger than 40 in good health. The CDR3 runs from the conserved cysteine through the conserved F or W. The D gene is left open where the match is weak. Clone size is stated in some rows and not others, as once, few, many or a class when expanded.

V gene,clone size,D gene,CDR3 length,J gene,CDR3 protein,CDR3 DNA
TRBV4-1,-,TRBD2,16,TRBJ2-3,CASSQRGGQITDTQYF,TGCGCCAGCAGCCAGCGGGGGGGCCAAATCACAGATACGCAGTATTTT
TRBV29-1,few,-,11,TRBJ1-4,CSVDHGRQLFF,TGCAGCGTTGACCATGGACGTCAACTGTTTTTT
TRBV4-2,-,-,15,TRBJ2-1,CASSQDASTYNEQFF,TGTGCCAGCAGCCAAGATGCTAGTACCTACAATGAGCAGTTCTTC
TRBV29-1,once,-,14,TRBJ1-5,CSFPGEYSNQPQHF,TGCAGTTTCCCCGGGGAATATAGCAATCAGCCCCAGCATTTT
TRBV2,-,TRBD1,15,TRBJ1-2,CASSGETGKGYGYTF,TGTGCCAGCAGTGGGGAGACAGGGAAAGGCTATGGCTACACCTTC
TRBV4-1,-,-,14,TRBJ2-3,CASSQVRGSDTQYF,TGCGCCAGCAGCCAAGTCAGGGGTTCTGATACGCAGTATTTT
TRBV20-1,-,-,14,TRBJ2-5,CSALPGTGQETQYF,TGCAGTGCTCTCCCCGGGACGGGGCAAGAGACCCAGTACTTC
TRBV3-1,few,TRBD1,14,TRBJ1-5,CASSQGQGSQPQHF,TGTGCCAGCAGCCAGGGACAGGGTAGTCAGCCCCAGCATTTT
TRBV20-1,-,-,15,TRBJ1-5,CSAAQGRRSNQPQHF,TGCAGTGCTGCACAGGGTCGGAGAAGCAATCAGCCCCAGCATTTT
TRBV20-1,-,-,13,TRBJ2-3,CSAQPSSTDTQYF,TGCAGTGCTCAGCCCTCTAGCACAGATACGCAGTATTTT
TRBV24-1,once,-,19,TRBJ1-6,CATSDFGQTAGLYNSPLHF,TGTGCCACCAGTGATTTTGGGCAAACCGCCGGTCTTTATAATTCACCCCTCCACTTT
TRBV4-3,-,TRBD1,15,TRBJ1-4,CASSQDPRPDRELFF,TGCGCCAGCAGCCAAGATCCGAGACCGGACAGGGAACTGTTTTTT
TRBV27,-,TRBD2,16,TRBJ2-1,CAGSPLAGGLNNEQFF,TGTGCCGGCAGTCCGTTAGCGGGGGGCCTTAACAATGAGCAGTTCTTC